This T cell receptor beta chain was found in a study of technical replicates of blood from several donors. The CDR3 runs to 13 residues. Germline trimming cut 5 bases from V and 6 bases from J; bases unmatched to any gene: 4. The germline gives CDR1 SGHVS, CDR2 FQNEAQ. Clones were sequenced by immunoSEQ multiplex PCR, and TCRdb holds only the in-frame ones, with some missing. This sample has around 57,000 clones, with approximately 97% found just once. The TCR sequence derives from a human donor in good health. The genes are TRBV7-8 and TRBJ2-1; 7 bases fit TRBD2. The sequenced material came from T cells isolated from PBMCs. The CDR3 protein is CASSQGLGNEQFF. Here the CDR3 DNA reads TGTGCCAGCAGCCAAGGACTAGGCAATGAGCAGTTCTTC.